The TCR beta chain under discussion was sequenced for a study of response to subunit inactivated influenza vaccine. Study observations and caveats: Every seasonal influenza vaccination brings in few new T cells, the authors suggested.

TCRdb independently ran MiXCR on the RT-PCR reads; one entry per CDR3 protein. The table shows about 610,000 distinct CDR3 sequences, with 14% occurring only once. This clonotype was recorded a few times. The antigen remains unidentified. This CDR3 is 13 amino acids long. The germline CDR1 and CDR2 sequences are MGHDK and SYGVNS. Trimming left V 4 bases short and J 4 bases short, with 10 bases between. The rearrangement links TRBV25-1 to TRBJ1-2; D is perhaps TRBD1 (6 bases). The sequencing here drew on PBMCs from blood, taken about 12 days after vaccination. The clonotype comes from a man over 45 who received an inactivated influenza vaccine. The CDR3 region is CASSVTGTYGYTF. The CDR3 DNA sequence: TGTGCCAGCAGTGTAACAGGGACCTATGGCTACACCTTC.